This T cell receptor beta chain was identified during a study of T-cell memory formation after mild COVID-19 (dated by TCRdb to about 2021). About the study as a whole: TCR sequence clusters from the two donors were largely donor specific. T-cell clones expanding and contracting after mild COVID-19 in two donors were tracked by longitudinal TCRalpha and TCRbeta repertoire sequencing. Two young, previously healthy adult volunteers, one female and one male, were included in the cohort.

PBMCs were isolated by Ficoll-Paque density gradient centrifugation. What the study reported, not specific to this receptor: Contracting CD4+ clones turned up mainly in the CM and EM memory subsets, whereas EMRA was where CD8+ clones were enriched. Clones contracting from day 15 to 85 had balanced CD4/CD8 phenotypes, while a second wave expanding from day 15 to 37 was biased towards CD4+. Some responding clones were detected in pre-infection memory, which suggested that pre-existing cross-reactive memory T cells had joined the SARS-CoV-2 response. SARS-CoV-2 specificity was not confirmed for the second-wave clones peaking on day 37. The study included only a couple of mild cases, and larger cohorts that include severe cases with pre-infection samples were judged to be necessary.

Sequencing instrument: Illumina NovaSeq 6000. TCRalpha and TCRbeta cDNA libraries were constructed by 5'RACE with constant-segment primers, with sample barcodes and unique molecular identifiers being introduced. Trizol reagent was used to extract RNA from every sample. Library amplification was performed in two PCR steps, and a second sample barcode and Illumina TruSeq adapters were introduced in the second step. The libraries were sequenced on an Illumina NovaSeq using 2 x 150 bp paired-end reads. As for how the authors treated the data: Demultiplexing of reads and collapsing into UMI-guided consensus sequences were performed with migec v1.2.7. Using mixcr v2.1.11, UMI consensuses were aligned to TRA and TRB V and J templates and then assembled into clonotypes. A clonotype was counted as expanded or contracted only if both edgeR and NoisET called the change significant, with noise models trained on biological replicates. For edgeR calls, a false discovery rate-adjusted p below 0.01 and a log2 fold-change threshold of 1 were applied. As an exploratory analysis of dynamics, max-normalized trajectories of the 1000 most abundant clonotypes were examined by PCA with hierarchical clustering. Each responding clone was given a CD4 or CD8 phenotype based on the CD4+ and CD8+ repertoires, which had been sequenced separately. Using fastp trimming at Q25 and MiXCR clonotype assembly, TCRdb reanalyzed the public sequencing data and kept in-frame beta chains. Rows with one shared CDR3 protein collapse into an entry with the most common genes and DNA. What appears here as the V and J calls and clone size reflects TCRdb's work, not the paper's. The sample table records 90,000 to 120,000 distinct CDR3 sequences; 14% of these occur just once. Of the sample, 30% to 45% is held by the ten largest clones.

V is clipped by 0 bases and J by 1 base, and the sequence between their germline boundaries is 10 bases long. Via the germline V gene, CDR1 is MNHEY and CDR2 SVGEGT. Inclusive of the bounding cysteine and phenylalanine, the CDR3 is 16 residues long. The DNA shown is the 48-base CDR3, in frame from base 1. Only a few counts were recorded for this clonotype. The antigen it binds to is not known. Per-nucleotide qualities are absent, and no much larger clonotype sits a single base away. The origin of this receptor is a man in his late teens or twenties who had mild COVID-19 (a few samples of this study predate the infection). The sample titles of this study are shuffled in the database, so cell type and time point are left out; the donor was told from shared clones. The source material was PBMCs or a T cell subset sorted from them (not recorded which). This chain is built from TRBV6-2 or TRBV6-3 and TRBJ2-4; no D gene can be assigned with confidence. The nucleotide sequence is TGTGCCAGCAGTTACTCGGCGGCAGAGGCCAAAAACATTCAGTACTTC. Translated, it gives CASSYSAAEAKNIQYF.